Each of the 6 T cell receptor beta chains below was sequenced from the same sample in a study of T cell responses to AZD1222 COVID-19 vaccine. Measured with immunoSEQ multiplex PCR; TCRdb has only the in-frame clones, and not every one. The sample has 98,000 or so clones; around 91% are singletons. The sample was peripheral blood, taken on day 0 of AZD1222 vaccination. The receptors originated from an adult in good health.

The CDR3 reads CASSRTPGQGVGYTF. Here the CDR3 DNA reads TGTGCCAGCAGCCGCACGCCGGGACAGGGGGTTGGCTACACCTTC. The chain couples TRBV7-9 to TRBJ1-2, with 11 bases identical to TRBD1. Trimming took 5 bases from V and 7 from J; bases not matched to a gene: 9. The CDR3 has 15 residues. From germline, CDR1 is SEHNR and CDR2 FQNEAQ (reference sequence).

This clone was detected once. The chain has TRBV6-5 and TRBJ1-2, with 8 bases fitting TRBD1. J was trimmed by 10 bases and V by 5 bases; bases with no gene match: 6. This CDR3 is 12 amino acids long. CDR1 MNHEY and CDR2 SVGAGI come from the germline V gene. Here the CDR3 reads CASSPGDRHYTF. The CDR3 nucleotides read TGTGCCAGCAGTCCCGGGGACAGGCACTACACCTTC.

This clone was detected once. The rearrangement links TRBV5-1 to TRBJ2-3; possible D gene TRBD1, 6 bases. Germline-derived CDR1 and CDR2 are SGHRS and YFSETQ. Trimming cost V 1 base and J 1 base, with 10 bases left between them. This CDR3 has 15 amino acids. CDR3 in DNA: TGCGCCAGCAGCTTGTGGGGGCAGGGCACAGATACGCAGTATTTT. Translated, it gives CASSLWGQGTDTQYF.

The chain has TRBV5-1 and TRBJ2-2, with 8 nucleotides matching TRBD1. The germline V gene encodes CDR1 SGHRS and CDR2 YFSETQ. The CDR3 runs 15 residues. J gave up 6 bases and V 1 base, and 5 bases lay outside the gene matches. Here the CDR3 reads CASSLTGGFPGELFF. CDR3 in DNA: TGCGCCAGCAGCTTGACAGGGGGGTTTCCCGGGGAGCTGTTTTTT.

The chain uses TRBV19 and TRBJ2-7, with TRBD1 matching over 7 bases. The J segment lost 1 base and the V segment lost 4 bases, leaving 13 bases of the junction unmatched. The CDR3 length is 17 residues. Germline loops: CDR1 LNHDA, CDR2 SQIVND (reference sequence). For the CDR3, the DNA is TGTGCCAGTAGTAATAACGCAAGGACAGGTTATTCCTACGAGCAGTACTTC. Translation: CASSNNARTGYSYEQYF.

This rearrangement joins TRBV2 to TRBJ1-3, with 7 bases lining up with TRBD1. CDR1 and CDR2 (germline): SNHLY, FYNNEI. The CDR3 consists of 16 residues. Germline trimming cut 0 bases from V and 0 bases from J; bases unmatched to any gene: 2. The CDR3, as DNA: TGTGCCAGCAGTGAAGCGGGGACAGCCTCTGGAAACACCATATATTTT. Protein: CASSEAGTASGNTIYF.